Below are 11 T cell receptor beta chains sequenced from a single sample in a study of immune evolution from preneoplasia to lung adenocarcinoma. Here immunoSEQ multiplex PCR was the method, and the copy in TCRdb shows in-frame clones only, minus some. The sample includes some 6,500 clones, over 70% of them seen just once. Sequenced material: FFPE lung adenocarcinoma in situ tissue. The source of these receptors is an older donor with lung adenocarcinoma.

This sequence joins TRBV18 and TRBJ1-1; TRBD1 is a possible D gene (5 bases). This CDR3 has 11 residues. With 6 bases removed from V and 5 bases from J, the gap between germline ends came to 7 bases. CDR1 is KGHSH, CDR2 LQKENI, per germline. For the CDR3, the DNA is TGTGCCAGCTCCCAGGGAACTGAAGCTTTCTTT. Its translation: CASSQGTEAFF. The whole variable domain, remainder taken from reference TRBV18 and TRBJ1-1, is NAGVMQNPRHLVRRRGQEARLRCSPMKGHSHVYWYRQLPEEGLKFMVYLQKENIIDESGMPKERFSAEFPKEGPSILRIQQVVRGDSAAYFCASSQGTEAFFGQGTRLTVV.

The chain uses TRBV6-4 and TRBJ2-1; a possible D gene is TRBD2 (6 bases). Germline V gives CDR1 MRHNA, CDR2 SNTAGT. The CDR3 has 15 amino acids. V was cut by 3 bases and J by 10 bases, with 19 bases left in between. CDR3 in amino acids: CASSEEVAAAGEQFF. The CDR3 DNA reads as TGTGCCAGCAGTGAGGAGGTAGCGGCTGCAGGAGAGCAGTTCTTC.

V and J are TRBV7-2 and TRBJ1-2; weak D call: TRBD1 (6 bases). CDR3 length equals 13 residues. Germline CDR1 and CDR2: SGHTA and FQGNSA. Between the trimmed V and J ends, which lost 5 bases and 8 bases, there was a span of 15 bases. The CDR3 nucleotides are TGTGCCAGCAGCCCCCAGGGGCTGTCAGGCTACACCTTC. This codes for CASSPQGLSGYTF.

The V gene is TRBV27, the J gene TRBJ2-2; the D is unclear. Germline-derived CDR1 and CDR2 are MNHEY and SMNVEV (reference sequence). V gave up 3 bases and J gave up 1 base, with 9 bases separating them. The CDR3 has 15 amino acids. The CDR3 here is CASSLFGRNTGELFF. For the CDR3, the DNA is TGTGCCAGCAGTTTGTTCGGCAGGAACACCGGGGAGCTGTTTTTT.

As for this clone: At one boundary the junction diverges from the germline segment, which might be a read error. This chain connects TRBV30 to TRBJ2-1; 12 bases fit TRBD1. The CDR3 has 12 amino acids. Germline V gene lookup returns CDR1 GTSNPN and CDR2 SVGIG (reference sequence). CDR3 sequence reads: CAWSGDRGPEVF. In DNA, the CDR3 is TGTGCCTGGAGTGGGGACAGGGGGCCGGAGGTCTTC. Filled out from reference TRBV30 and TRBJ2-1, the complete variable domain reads SQTIHQWPATLVQPVGSPLSLECTVEGTSNPNLYWYRQAAGRGLQLLFYSVGIGQISSEVPQNLSASRPQDRQFILSSKKLLLSDSGFYLCAWSGDRGPEVFGPGTRLTVL.

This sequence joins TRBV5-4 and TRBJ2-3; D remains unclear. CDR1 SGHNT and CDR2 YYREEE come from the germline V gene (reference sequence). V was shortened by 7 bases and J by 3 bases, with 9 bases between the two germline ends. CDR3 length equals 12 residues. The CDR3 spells CASGKGTDTQYF. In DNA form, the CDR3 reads TGTGCCAGCGGGAAGGGTACAGATACGCAGTATTTT.

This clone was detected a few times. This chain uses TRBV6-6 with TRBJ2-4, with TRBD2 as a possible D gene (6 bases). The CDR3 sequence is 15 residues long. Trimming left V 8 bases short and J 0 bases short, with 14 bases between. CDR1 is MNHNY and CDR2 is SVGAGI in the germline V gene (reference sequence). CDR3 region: CASAGPGGAKNIQYF. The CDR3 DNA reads TGTGCCAGCGCCGGACCCGGGGGAGCCAAAAACATTCAGTACTTC.

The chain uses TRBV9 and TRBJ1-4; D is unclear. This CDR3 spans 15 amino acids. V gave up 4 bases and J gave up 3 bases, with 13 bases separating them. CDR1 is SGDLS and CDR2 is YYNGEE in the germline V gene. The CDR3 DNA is TGTGCCAGCAGCCCCCAGGTTTCGTCTAATGAAAAACTGTTTTTT. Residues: CASSPQVSSNEKLFF.

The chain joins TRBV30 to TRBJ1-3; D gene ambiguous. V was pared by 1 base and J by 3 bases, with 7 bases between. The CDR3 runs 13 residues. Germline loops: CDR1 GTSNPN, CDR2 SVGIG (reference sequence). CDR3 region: CAWSEGNGNTIYF. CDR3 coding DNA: TGTGCCTGGAGTGAGGGAAATGGAAACACCATATATTTT.

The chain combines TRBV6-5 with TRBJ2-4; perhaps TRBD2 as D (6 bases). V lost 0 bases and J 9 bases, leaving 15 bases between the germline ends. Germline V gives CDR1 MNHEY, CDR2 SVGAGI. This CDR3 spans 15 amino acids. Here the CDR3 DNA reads TGTGCCAGCAGTTACTCCCGGAGGAACGGGGGCATTCAGTACTTC. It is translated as CASSYSRRNGGIQYF.

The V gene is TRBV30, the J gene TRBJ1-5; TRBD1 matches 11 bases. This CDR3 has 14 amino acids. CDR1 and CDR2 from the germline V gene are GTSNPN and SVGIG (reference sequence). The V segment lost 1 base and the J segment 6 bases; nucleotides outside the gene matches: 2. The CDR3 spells CAWSGTGGFQPQHF. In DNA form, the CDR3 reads TGTGCCTGGAGTGGGACAGGGGGCTTTCAGCCCCAGCATTTT.